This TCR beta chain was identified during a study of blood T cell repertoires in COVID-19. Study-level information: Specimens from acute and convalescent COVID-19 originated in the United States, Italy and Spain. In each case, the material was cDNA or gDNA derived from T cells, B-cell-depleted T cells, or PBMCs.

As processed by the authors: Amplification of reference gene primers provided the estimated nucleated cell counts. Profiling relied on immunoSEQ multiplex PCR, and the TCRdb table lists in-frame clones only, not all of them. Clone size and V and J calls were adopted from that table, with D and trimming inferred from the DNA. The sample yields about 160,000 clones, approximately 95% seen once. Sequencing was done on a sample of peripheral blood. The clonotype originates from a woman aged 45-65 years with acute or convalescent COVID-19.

CDR3 in amino acids: CATQDRNSWNTGELFF. The DNA of the CDR3 is TGTGCCACCCAAGACCGAAACAGCTGGAACACCGGGGAGCTGTTTTTT. J is TRBJ2-2 and V is TRBV5-6; D uncertain. V lost 9 bases and J 1 base, leaving 19 bases between the germline ends. Germline V gene data show CDR1 as SGHDT and CDR2 as YYEEEE. The CDR3 is made up of 16 amino acids. Drawing the rest from reference TRBV5-6 and TRBJ2-2, the complete variable domain is DAGVTQSPTHLIKTRGQQVTLRCSPKSGHDTVSWYQQALGQGPQFIFQYYEEEERQRGNFPDRFSGHQFPNYSSELNVNALLLGDSALYLCATQDRNSWNTGELFFGEGSRLTVL.